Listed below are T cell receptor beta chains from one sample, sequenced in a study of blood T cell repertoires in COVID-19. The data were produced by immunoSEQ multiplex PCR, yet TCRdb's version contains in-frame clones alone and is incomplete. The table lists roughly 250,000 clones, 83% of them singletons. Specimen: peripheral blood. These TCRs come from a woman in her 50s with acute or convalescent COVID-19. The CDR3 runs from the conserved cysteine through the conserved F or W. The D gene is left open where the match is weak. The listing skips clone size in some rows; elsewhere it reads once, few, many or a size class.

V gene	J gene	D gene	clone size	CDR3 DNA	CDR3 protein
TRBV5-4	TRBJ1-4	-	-	TGTGCCAGCAGCATAAACACAGCAACTAATGAAAAACTGTTTTTT	CASSINTATNEKLFF
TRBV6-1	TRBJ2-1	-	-	TGTGCCAGCAGTGAAACGCTAGGGGGTGAGCAGTTCTTC	CASSETLGGEQFF
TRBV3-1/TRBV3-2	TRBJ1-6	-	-	TGTGCCAGCAGCCAAGCGGGGGGCAGGAGTAATTCACCCCTCCACTTT	CASSQAGGRSNSPLHF
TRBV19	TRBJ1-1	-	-	TGTGCCAGTAGCACCTCCTTAGACACTGAAGCTTTCTTT	CASSTSLDTEAFF
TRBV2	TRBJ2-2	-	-	TGTGCCAGTGCACTAGAGTTCACCGGGGAGCTGTTTTTT	CASALEFTGELFF
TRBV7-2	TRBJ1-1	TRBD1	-	TGTGCCAGCAGCTTAAGGGGACAGGGGCGCCGGGGCACTGAAGCTTTCTTT	CASSLRGQGRRGTEAFF
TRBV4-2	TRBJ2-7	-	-	TGTGCCAGCAGCCAAGATCCCGCAGGGCGGTTTGTCGAGCAGTACTTC	CASSQDPAGRFVEQYF
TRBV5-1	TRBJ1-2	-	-	TGCGCCAGCAGCTCGGCAGGGCGGGGAGACTATGGCTACACCTTC	CASSSAGRGDYGYTF
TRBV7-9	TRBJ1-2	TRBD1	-	TGTGCCAGCAGCTTAAGACAGGGGGATGGCTACACCTTC	CASSLRQGDGYTF
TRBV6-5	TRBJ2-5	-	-	TGTGCCAGCAGTTACTTTGAGCAGGAAGAGACCCAGTACTTC	CASSYFEQEETQYF
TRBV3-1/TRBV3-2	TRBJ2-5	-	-	TGTGCCAGCAGCCAAGATAGGGCAGGGGTCCCGACCCAGTACTTC	CASSQDRAGVPTQYF
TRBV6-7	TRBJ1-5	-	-	TGTGCCATCCTGAGAAGCGGACAGAGCAGATCGTATAGCAATCAGCCCCAGCATTTT	CAILRSGQSRSYSNQPQHF
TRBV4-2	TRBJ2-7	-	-	TGTGCCAGCAGCCAAGCTACTACCCGATACGAGCAGTACTTC	CASSQATTRYEQYF
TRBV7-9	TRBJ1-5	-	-	TGTGCCAGCAGCCCCCAGCCAAGGGGAGCAGGGGTTGATCAGCCCCAGCATTTT	CASSPQPRGAGVDQPQHF
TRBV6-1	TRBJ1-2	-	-	TGTGCCAGCAGTGAAGCGAGCTTACAGGCCCGTGGCTACACCTTC	CASSEASLQARGYTF
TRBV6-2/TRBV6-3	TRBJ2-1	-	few	TGTGCCAGCAGTCTGATGAGCTCCTACAATGAGCAGTTCTTC	CASSLMSSYNEQFF
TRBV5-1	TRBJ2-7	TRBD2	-	TGCGCCAGCAGCTTGGTAGCGGGGGGGGTCTACGAGCAGTACTTC	CASSLVAGGVYEQYF
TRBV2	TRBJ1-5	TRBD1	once	TGTGCCAGCCAGACAGGGGGCGAGAATCAGCCCCAGCATTTT	CASQTGGENQPQHF
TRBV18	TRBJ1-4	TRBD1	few	TGTGCCAGCTCACCACAGGGGGCAAAGGAAAAACTGTTTTTT	CASSPQGAKEKLFF
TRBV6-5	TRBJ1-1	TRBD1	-	TGTGCCAGCAGCCGAGACAGGGAGAAGAGAGCTTTCTTT	CASSRDREKRAFF
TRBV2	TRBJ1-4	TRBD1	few	TGTGCCAGCAGTTGGCAGGGGGGAGCAACTAATGAAAAACTGTTTTTT	CASSWQGGATNEKLFF
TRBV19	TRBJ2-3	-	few	TGTGCCAGTAGCGCTGACAGGAGGATAACAGATACGCAGTATTTT	CASSADRRITDTQYF
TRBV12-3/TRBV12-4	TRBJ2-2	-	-	TGTGCCAGCAATATAGGGGGCGGGGAGCTGTTTTTT	CASNIGGGELFF